This TCR beta chain is drawn from a study of blood T cells in healthy people across ages. Whole-study findings and limits: The fall in TCR beta diversity per million T cells was roughly linear with age.

Through a sample-barcoded 5' primer and a J-beta primer mix, a second PCR was run for about 6 to 11 cycles. Every single cDNA molecule received a tag from a template-switch adaptor with 12 random nucleotides. In TCRdb, the 5' RACE reads were re-called with MiXCR into one record per CDR3 protein. Of 540,000 or so distinct CDR3 sequences listed, less than 25% were seen once; the top ten hold roughly 9.4%. This CDR3 comprises 14 residues. V was pared by 6 bases and J by 0 bases, with 4 bases of the junction left unmatched. CDR1 is DFQATT, CDR2 SNEGSKA, per germline (reference sequence). Of note for this clonotype: Antigen specificity is unknown.

This sample also appeared in a second study, on T cells of mothers and their children. Turning to that study: According to the study, all extracted RNA entered cDNA synthesis at around 1.4 ug per 15 ul. Related mother-child pairs showed slightly higher but non-significant overlap than unrelated pairs.

This sequence originates from a boy younger than 18 in good health. Sequencing was performed on blood. The chain couples TRBV20-1 to TRBJ2-1, with 8 bases aligning to TRBD1. The CDR3 protein is CSAGTGSSYNEQFF. In nucleotides, the CDR3 is TGCAGTGCAGGGACAGGCAGCTCCTACAATGAGCAGTTCTTC.